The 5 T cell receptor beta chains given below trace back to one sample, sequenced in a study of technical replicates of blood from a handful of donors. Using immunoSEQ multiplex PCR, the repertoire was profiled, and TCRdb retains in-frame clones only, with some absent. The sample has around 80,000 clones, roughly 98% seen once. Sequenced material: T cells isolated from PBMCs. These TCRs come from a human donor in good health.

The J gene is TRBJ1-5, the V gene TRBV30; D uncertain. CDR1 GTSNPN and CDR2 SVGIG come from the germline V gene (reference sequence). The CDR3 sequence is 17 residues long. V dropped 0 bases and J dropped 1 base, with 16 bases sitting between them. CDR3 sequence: CAWSVSSGEWSNQPQHF. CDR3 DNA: TGTGCCTGGAGTGTATCAAGCGGGGAATGGAGCAATCAGCCCCAGCATTTT.

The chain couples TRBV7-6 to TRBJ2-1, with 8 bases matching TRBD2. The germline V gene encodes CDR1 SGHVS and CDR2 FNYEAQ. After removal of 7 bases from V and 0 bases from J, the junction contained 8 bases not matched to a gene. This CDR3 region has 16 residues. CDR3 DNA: TGTGCCAGCACCACAGCGGGAGTAAGCTCCTACAATGAGCAGTTCTTC. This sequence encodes CASTTAGVSSYNEQFF.

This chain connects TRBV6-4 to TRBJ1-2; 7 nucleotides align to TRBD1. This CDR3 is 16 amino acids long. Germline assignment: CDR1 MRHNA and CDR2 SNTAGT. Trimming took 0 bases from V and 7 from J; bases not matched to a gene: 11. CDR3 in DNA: TGTGCCAGCAGTGACTCTAGGGACAGAAACGAGGGTGGCTACACCTTC. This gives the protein CASSDSRDRNEGGYTF.

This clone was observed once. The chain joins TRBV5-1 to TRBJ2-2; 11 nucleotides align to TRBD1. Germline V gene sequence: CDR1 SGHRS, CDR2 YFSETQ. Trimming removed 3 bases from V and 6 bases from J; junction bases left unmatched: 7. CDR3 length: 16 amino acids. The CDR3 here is CASSYSGQGASGELFF. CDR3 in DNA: TGCGCCAGCAGCTATTCAGGACAGGGGGCATCCGGGGAGCTGTTTTTT.

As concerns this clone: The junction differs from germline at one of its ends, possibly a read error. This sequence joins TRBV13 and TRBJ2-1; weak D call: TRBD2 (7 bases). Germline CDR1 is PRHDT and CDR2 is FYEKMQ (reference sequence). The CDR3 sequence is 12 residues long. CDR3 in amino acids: CASSFMLAGAVF. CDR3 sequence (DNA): TGTGCCAGCAGCTTTATGTTGGCGGGGGCGGTCTTC.